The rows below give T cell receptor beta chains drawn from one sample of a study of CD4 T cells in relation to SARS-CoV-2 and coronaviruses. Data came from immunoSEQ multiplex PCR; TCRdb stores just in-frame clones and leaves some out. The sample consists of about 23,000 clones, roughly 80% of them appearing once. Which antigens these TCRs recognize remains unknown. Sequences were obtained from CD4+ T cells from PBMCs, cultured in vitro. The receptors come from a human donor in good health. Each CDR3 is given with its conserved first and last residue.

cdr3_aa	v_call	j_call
CASSQDQYEAFF	TRBV4-2	TRBJ1-1
CASSPYSGTAGNTIYF	TRBV7-6	TRBJ1-3
CASSMVRANYGYTF	TRBV19	TRBJ1-2
CASSQDSQPQHF	TRBV3-1/TRBV3-2	TRBJ1-5
CASSRGGVEETQYF	TRBV11-2	TRBJ2-5
CAISDIGRAGYEQYF	TRBV10-3	TRBJ2-7
CASSLVPRGQGGAPLHF	TRBV11-2	TRBJ1-6
CASSLQGRGRGGYTF	TRBV28	TRBJ1-2
CASSVVVGEPYNEQFF	TRBV9	TRBJ2-1
CASSEGTAIYEQYF	TRBV18	TRBJ2-7
CASAKLGAGELFF	TRBV27	TRBJ2-2
CASTLQGADNEQFF	TRBV2	TRBJ2-1
CASSDTSGVNEQFF	TRBV6-1	TRBJ2-1
CATSDYIGFRETQYF	TRBV24-1	TRBJ2-5
CASRISGTVSYEQYF	TRBV5-1	TRBJ2-7
CASSASLTSREQYF	TRBV5-1	TRBJ2-7
CASSPDRAYGYTF	TRBV18	TRBJ1-2
CASSIAGQGRLSSYGYTF	TRBV28	TRBJ1-2
CASSKVRAGERSGYTF	TRBV19	TRBJ1-2
CASSPQGRNTGELFF	TRBV2	TRBJ2-2
CASSIFEGNTEAFF	TRBV19	TRBJ1-1
CASSYNEINEQFF	TRBV6-2/TRBV6-3	TRBJ2-1
CASSFVGSPLHF	TRBV28	TRBJ1-6
CATSDRNRGNSYNEQFF	TRBV24-1	TRBJ2-1
CAWSPRFFPDEKLFF	TRBV30	TRBJ1-4
CASSQFQIEKLFF	TRBV4-1	TRBJ1-4
CATSDPRVGNTIYF	TRBV24-1	TRBJ1-3
CASSLSETGGLFF	TRBV7-3	TRBJ2-1
CASSEVPGGNQPQHF	TRBV6-1	TRBJ1-5
CASSLDKGIQPQHF	TRBV19	TRBJ1-5
CASTANQGLEPQHF	TRBV6-1	TRBJ1-5
CASSNSGSYEQYF	TRBV4-1	TRBJ2-7
CASSFRAGGAYNEQFF	TRBV5-4	TRBJ2-1
CASSDGLAGGLPVEQFF	TRBV9	TRBJ2-1
CASSKTSEGGDEQFF	TRBV6-2/TRBV6-3	TRBJ2-1
CASSVYGSGTEAFF	TRBV2	TRBJ1-1
CASTPGEQGASSTEAFF	TRBV2	TRBJ1-1
CASSLFQGNTGELFF	TRBV5-1	TRBJ2-2
CASSLIRNYEQYF	TRBV11-2	TRBJ2-7
CASSLRGAGRKTQYF	TRBV11-1	TRBJ2-5
CASSFIPGTGTGELFF	TRBV5-1	TRBJ2-2
CASSNGQGGYGYTF	TRBV7-9	TRBJ1-2
CASSQEGAGQKETQYF	TRBV4-2	TRBJ2-5
CASSLATGGREKLFF	TRBV7-9	TRBJ1-4
CASSIWTSGRDTQYF	TRBV19	TRBJ2-3
CASNQGYEQYF	TRBV5-1	TRBJ2-7